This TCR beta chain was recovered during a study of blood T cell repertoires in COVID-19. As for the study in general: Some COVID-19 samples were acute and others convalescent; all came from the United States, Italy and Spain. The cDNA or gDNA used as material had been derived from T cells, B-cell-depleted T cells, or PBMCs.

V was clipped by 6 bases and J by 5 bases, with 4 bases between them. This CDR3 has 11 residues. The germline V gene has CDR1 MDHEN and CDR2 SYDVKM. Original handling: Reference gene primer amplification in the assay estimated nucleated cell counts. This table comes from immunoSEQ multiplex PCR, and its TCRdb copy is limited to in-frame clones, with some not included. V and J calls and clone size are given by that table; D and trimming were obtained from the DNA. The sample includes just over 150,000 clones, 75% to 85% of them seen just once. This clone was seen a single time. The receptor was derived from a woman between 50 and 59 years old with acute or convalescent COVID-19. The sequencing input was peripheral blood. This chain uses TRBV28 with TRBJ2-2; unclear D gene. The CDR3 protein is CASSLTGELFF. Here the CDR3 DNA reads TGTGCCAGCAGCCTAACCGGGGAGCTGTTTTTT. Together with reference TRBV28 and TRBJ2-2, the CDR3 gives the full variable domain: DVKVTQSSRYLVKRTGEKVFLECVQDMDHENMFWYRQDPGLGLRLIYFSYDVKMKEKGDIPEGYSVSREKKERFSLILESASTNQTSMYLCASSLTGELFFGEGSRLTVL.